The source of this T cell receptor (beta chain) is a study of control samples from healthy donors and cancer patients. This clone was detected a few times. Germline V gives CDR1 MNHNY, CDR2 SVGAGI (reference sequence). The CDR3 contains 16 residues. V shed 5 bases and J 0 bases; nucleotides not matched to a gene: 2. The protocol was immunoSEQ multiplex PCR, while the TCRdb copy is restricted to in-frame clones and leaves out a portion. The sample has around 140,000 clones, around 90% seen once. The genes are TRBV6-6 and TRBJ1-4; TRBD1 aligns across 11 bases. The clonotype comes from a man in his late teens or twenties in good health. Sequencing used blood. CDR3 DNA sequence: TGTGCCAGCAGTCCGGGACAGGGGGCAACTAATGAAAAACTGTTTTTT. As protein: CASSPGQGATNEKLFF.